What follows is one T cell receptor beta chain and its context. Antigen: not known. Germline loops: CDR1 GTSNPN, CDR2 SVGIG (reference sequence). This CDR3 is built from 13 residues. Trimming shortened V by 3 bases and J by 3 bases, and 11 bases separated the two germline ends. The entry originates in a study of CD8 T cells in Susac syndrome. Study-wide context: The sequenced Susac syndrome patients included more than five who had clinically active disease and eight or nine who were in remission. Susac syndrome patients were untreated, on corticosteroids with some adding intravenous immunoglobulin, or on intravenous immunoglobulin only.

Overall study findings and caveats: Clonal expansion was missing from Susac syndrome CD4+ T cell repertoires.

Roughly 0.45 to 1 ug RNA was reverse transcribed with random hexamers. TCRdb re-derived calls from the immunoSEQ multiplex PCR reads in MiXCR, one entry per CDR3 protein. This table holds some 180,000 distinct CDR3 sequences, roughly 94% found once. TEMRA cells were FACS-enriched, with CD8+ and CD4+ T cells isolated negatively. V gene TRBV30 combines with J gene TRBJ1-2; perhaps TRBD1 as D (5 bases). This TCR derives from a human donor with Susac syndrome. Sequenced sample: CD4+ T cells from PBMCs. In DNA form, the CDR3 reads TGTGCCTGGAGCCTAACCAGGGACTATGGCTACACCTTC. Amino acids: CAWSLTRDYGYTF.